The 23 T cell receptor beta chains below all came from one sample that was sequenced in a study of T cell responses to AZD1222 COVID-19 vaccine. Produced via immunoSEQ multiplex PCR; TCRdb's table is partial and in-frame only. The data hold roughly 130,000 clones, with approximately 92% observed a single time. Specimen: peripheral blood, collected on day 0 of AZD1222 vaccination. The receptor source for this set is an adult in good health.

J is TRBJ1-6 and V is TRBV27; TRBD1 might be the D (6 bases). The length of the CDR3 is 17 residues. CDR1 is MNHEY and CDR2 is SMNVEV in the germline V gene (reference sequence). With 9 bases removed from V and 6 bases from J, the gap between germline ends came to 24 bases. The CDR3 is CASRDLGGTRSNSPLHF. The CDR3 DNA reads as TGTGCCAGTAGAGACCTGGGGGGGACAAGGAGTAATTCACCCCTCCACTTT.

The chain employs TRBV19 and TRBJ2-2; 8 bases match TRBD1. CDR3 size: 15 residues. CDR1 and CDR2 from the germline V gene are LNHDA and SQIVND (reference sequence). Germline trimming cut 5 bases from V and 0 bases from J; bases unmatched to any gene: 2. CDR3 region: CASSAGGTNTGELFF. The CDR3 bases are TGTGCCAGTAGTGCAGGGGGCACGAACACCGGGGAGCTGTTTTTT.

This chain links TRBV2 with TRBJ2-1; possible D gene TRBD1, 6 bases. V was trimmed by 9 bases and J by 0 bases, leaving 12 bases between them. The length of the CDR3 is 14 residues. Germline V CDR1 and CDR2: SNHLY, FYNNEI. This CDR3 is CARGRGRSYNEQFF. The CDR3 DNA is TGTGCCAGGGGCAGGGGACGCTCCTACAATGAGCAGTTCTTC.

The chain joins TRBV6-6 to TRBJ2-2; the match to TRBD1 covers 8 bases. The CDR3 has 14 amino acids. V dropped 10 bases and J dropped 5; count of bases not matched to a gene: 9. CDR1 and CDR2 from the germline V gene are MNHNY and SVGAGI (reference sequence). CDR3 in amino acids: CATRGQGVTGELFF. CDR3 nucleotides: TGTGCCACCAGGGGGCAGGGGGTAACCGGGGAGCTGTTTTTT.

The chain couples TRBV5-1 to TRBJ2-2, with D hard to call. With 4 bases removed from V and 1 base from J, the gap between germline ends came to 17 bases. The CDR3 covers 17 residues. CDR1 is SGHRS and CDR2 is YFSETQ in the germline V gene. The CDR3 nucleotides are TGCGCCAGCAGCCCCCGGGCCGCCCTTATGAACACCGGGGAGCTGTTTTTT. Amino acid sequence: CASSPRAALMNTGELFF.

The chain is built from TRBV28 and TRBJ1-5; D is undetermined. V was pared by 6 bases and J by 9 bases, with 12 bases between. The CDR3 consists of 12 residues. Germline CDR1 and CDR2: MDHEN and SYDVKM. CDR3 in amino acids: CASRLPGRPQHF. The CDR3 DNA follows: TGTGCCAGCAGGCTCCCCGGGCGGCCCCAGCATTTT.

The V call is TRBV19, the J call TRBJ2-2, with 7 positions matching TRBD1. Germline V gene data show CDR1 as LNHDA and CDR2 as SQIVND (reference sequence). The ends lost 6 bases at V and 5 bases at J; junction bases unmatched: 12. There are 16 residues in the CDR3. CDR3 in amino acids: CASSRPTTTGTGELFF. For the CDR3, the DNA is TGTGCCAGTAGCAGACCTACTACGACAGGGACCGGGGAGCTGTTTTTT.

The rearrangement joins TRBV9 to TRBJ1-6, with TRBD1 as a possible D gene (6 bases). V gave up 2 bases and J gave up 5 bases, with 8 bases separating them. Germline CDR1 reads SGDLS; CDR2 reads YYNGEE. The length of the CDR3 is 14 residues. CDR3 sequence: CASSVGQNNSPLHF. The CDR3 DNA follows: TGTGCCAGCAGCGTTGGACAGAATAATTCACCCCTCCACTTT. The complete variable domain, with remaining parts taken from reference TRBV9 and TRBJ1-6, reads DSGVTQTPKHLITATGQRVTLRCSPRSGDLSVYWYQQSLDQGLQFLIQYYNGEERAKGNILERFSAQQFPDLHSELNLSSLELGDSALYFCASSVGQNNSPLHFGNGTRLTVT.

The CDR3 region is CASSPRGGAQGDEQFF. The CDR3 coding sequence is TGTGCCAGCAGCCCCAGGGGGGGGGCCCAGGGGGATGAGCAGTTCTTC. The chain has TRBV7-6 and TRBJ2-1; D may correspond to TRBD1 or TRBD2 (7 bases each). V lost 5 bases and J 8 bases, leaving 22 bases between the germline ends. This CDR3 has 16 amino acids. In germline, CDR1 is SGHVS, CDR2 FNYEAQ.

The chain combines TRBV28 with TRBJ1-6; a weak D match, TRBD1 (6 bases). Germline V gene data show CDR1 as MDHEN and CDR2 as SYDVKM. The CDR3 has 12 amino acids. Trimming removed 5 bases from V and 8 bases from J, with 7 bases in between. CDR3 region: CASSPGDSPLHF. DNA of the CDR3: TGTGCCAGCAGTCCAGGGGATTCACCCCTCCACTTT.

The V and J genes are TRBV19 and TRBJ1-1, with D hard to call. The germline V gene has CDR1 LNHDA and CDR2 SQIVND (reference sequence). The CDR3 consists of 15 residues. The V and J ends lost 2 bases and 1 base respectively, with 11 bases between them. The CDR3 DNA sequence: TGTGCCAGTAGTATATCTCGGACGTGGAACACTGAAGCTTTCTTT. Amino acids: CASSISRTWNTEAFF.

The chain couples TRBV2 to TRBJ2-4; D gene ambiguous. Trimming left V 3 bases short and J 0 bases short, with 9 bases between. Germline V gives CDR1 SNHLY, CDR2 FYNNEI. This CDR3 has 15 residues. CDR3 in amino acids: CASSDRVLAKNIQYF. DNA for the CDR3: TGTGCCAGCAGTGATAGGGTCTTAGCCAAAAACATTCAGTACTTC. The entire variable domain, with the rest obtained from reference TRBV2 and TRBJ2-4, is as follows: EPEVTQTPSHQVTQMGQEVILRCVPISNHLYFYWYRQILGQKVEFLVSFYNNEISEKSEIFDDQFSVERPDGSNFTLKIRSTKLEDSAMYFCASSDRVLAKNIQYFGAGTRLSVL.

The chain links TRBV5-4 to TRBJ2-7, with D unclear. Germline V gives CDR1 SGHNT, CDR2 YYREEE (reference sequence). The CDR3 is made up of 13 amino acids. V lost 4 bases to trimming and J lost 0 bases, with 8 bases between them. The CDR3 bases are TGTGCCAGCAGCCCGACTGGCTCCTACGAGCAGTACTTC. Translating gives CASSPTGSYEQYF.

This clone has just a few counts. The rearrangement joins TRBV2 to TRBJ1-5, with TRBD1 matching 7 bases. J gave up 5 bases and V 8 bases, and 15 bases lay outside the gene matches. Per germline, CDR1 SNHLY and CDR2 FYNNEI. This CDR3 contains 16 residues. The CDR3 reads CASYAADRRFYQPQHF. For the CDR3, the DNA is TGTGCCAGCTACGCGGCGGACAGGCGGTTCTATCAGCCCCAGCATTTT.

The chain recombines TRBV4-2 with TRBJ2-3, with 7 positions matching TRBD1. Trimming at V came to 3 bases and at J to 2 bases, leaving 14 bases not matched to a gene. Germline V gene sequence: CDR1 LGHNA, CDR2 YNFKEQ. The CDR3 contains 18 residues. The CDR3 protein is CASSHGFPTGQPTDTQYF. In nucleotides, the CDR3 is TGTGCCAGCAGCCACGGATTTCCGACGGGACAGCCCACAGATACGCAGTATTTT.

The J gene is TRBJ1-3, the V gene TRBV15; D might be TRBD1 (5 bases). The germline CDR1 and CDR2 sequences are LNHNV and YYDKDF (reference sequence). With 6 bases removed from V and 0 bases from J, the gap between germline ends came to 9 bases. The CDR3 is made up of 14 amino acids. The CDR3 region is CATSATVSGNTIYF. The DNA of the CDR3 is TGTGCCACCAGTGCGACAGTCTCTGGAAACACCATATATTTT.

This rearrangement joins TRBV5-1 to TRBJ2-2, with 9 nucleotides matching TRBD1. V was clipped by 4 bases and J by 4 bases; unmatched bases: 5. Germline CDR1 is SGHRS and CDR2 is YFSETQ. This CDR3 has 15 residues. CDR3 coding DNA: TGCGCCAGCAGCCGGACAGGGGCGACCACCGGGGAGCTGTTTTTT. It yields the protein CASSRTGATTGELFF.

The V call is TRBV28, the J call TRBJ2-2; D gene ambiguous. Germline V gives CDR1 MDHEN, CDR2 SYDVKM. This CDR3 is 14 amino acids long. Between the trimmed V and J ends, which lost 3 bases and 3 bases, there was a span of 8 bases. CDR3 DNA: TGTGCCAGCAGTTTGTGGGGTGACACCGGGGAGCTGTTTTTT. Its protein product is CASSLWGDTGELFF.

Here the CDR3 DNA reads TGCGCCAGCAGCCCCTGGGACAGGGACAATCAGCCCCAGCATTTT. Residues: CASSPWDRDNQPQHF. The J gene is TRBJ1-5, the V gene TRBV4-1, with 9 bases identical to TRBD1. The germline V gene encodes CDR1 MGHRA and CDR2 YSYEKL. This CDR3 region has 15 residues. V gave up 4 bases and J gave up 3 bases; unmatched junction bases: 4.

Turning to this clone: The junction differs from germline at one of its ends, possibly a read error. The rearrangement joins TRBV2 to TRBJ1-6; 8 bases map to TRBD1. This CDR3 contains 14 residues. In germline, CDR1 is SNHLY, CDR2 FYNNEI. CDR3 sequence: CASREDRGYSPLHF. The CDR3 DNA is TGTGCCAGCAGAGAAGACAGGGGTTACTCACCCCTCCACTTT.

About this clone: The junction departs from the called germline gene at one end, perhaps through a read error. CDR3 nucleotides: TGTGCCAGCACCTTAGGGGCTAGCGGGGGCCTAACTAGCACAGATACGCAGTATTTT. Amino acid sequence: CASTLGASGGLTSTDTQYF. The rearrangement joins TRBV7-9 to TRBJ2-3; 10 nucleotides line up with TRBD2. The CDR3 is made up of 19 amino acids. Germline-derived CDR1 and CDR2 are SEHNR and FQNEAQ (reference sequence).

The chain uses TRBV30 and TRBJ1-1, with D hard to call. V lost 3 bases to trimming and J lost 1 base, with 15 bases between them. This CDR3 is 15 amino acids long. The germline V gene has CDR1 GTSNPN and CDR2 SVGIG (reference sequence). The CDR3 is CAWRDLKVWNTEAFF. The CDR3 DNA is TGTGCCTGGAGGGACCTGAAGGTCTGGAACACTGAAGCTTTCTTT. The full variable domain, rest sourced from reference TRBV30 and TRBJ1-1, is SQTIHQWPATLVQPVGSPLSLECTVEGTSNPNLYWYRQAAGRGLQLLFYSVGIGQISSEVPQNLSASRPQDRQFILSSKKLLLSDSGFYLCAWRDLKVWNTEAFFGQGTRLTVV.

The chain links TRBV5-4 to TRBJ2-7, with D possibly being TRBD1 (6 bases). Germline loops: CDR1 SGHNT, CDR2 YYREEE (reference sequence). V lost 4 bases to trimming and J lost 2 bases, with 16 bases between them. This CDR3 contains 15 residues. The CDR3 loop is CASSEKGGLAYEQYF. CDR3 bases: TGTGCCAGCAGCGAGAAAGGGGGTCTGGCCTACGAGCAGTACTTC.